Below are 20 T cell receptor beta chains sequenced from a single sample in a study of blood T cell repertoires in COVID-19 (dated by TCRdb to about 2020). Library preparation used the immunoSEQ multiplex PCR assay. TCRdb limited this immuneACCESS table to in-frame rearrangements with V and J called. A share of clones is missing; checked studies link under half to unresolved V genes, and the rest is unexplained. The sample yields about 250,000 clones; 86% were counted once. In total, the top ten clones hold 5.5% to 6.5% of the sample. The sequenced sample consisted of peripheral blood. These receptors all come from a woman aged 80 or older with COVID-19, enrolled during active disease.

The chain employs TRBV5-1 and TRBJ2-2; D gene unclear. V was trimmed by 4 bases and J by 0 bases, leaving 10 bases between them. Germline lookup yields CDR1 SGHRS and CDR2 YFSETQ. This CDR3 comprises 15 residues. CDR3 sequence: CASSLSDTNTGELFF. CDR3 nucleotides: TGCGCCAGCAGCCTCAGTGATACGAACACCGGGGAGCTGTTTTTT.

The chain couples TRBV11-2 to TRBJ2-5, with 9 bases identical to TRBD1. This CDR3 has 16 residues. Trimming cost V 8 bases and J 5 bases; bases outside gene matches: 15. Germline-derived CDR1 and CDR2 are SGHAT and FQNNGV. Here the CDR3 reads CASGRRGTGPQETQYF. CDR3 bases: TGTGCCAGCGGAAGAAGGGGGACAGGGCCCCAGGAGACCCAGTACTTC.

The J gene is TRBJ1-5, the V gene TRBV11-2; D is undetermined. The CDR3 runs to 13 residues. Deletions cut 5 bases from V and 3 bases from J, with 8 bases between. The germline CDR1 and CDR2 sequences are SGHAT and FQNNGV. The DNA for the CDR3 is TGTGCCAGCAGCAACAAGTACAATCAGCCCCAGCATTTT. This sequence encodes CASSNKYNQPQHF.

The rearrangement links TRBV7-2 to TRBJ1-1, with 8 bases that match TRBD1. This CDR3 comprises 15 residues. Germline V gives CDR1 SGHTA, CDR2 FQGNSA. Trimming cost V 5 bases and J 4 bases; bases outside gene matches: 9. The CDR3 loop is CASSLGQGAGTEAFF. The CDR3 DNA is TGTGCCAGCAGCCTGGGGCAGGGGGCTGGCACTGAAGCTTTCTTT. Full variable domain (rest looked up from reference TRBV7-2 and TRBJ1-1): GAGVSQSPSNKVTEKGKDVELRCDPISGHTALYWYRQSLGQGLEFLIYFQGNSAPDKSGLPSDRFSAERTGGSVSTLTIQRTQQEDSAVYLCASSLGQGAGTEAFFGQGTRLTVV.

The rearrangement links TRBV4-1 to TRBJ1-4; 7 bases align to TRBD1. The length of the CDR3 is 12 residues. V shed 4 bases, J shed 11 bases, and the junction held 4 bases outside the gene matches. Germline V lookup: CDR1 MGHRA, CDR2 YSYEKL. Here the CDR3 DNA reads TGCGCCAGCAGCCCCACAGGGGATAAACTGTTTTTT. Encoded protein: CASSPTGDKLFF.

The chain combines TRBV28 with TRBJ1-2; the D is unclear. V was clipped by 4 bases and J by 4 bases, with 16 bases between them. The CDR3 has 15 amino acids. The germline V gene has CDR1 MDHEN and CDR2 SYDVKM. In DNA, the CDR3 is TGTGCCAGCAGTTCCCGCGGCTCTGGCTCCTATGGCTACACCTTC. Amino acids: CASSSRGSGSYGYTF.

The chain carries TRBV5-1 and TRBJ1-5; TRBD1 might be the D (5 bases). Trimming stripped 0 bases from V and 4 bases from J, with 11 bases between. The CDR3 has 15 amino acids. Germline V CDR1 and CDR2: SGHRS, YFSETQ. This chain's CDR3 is CASSLEGRRNQPQHF. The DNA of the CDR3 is TGCGCCAGCAGCTTGGAGGGGAGGAGGAATCAGCCCCAGCATTTT.

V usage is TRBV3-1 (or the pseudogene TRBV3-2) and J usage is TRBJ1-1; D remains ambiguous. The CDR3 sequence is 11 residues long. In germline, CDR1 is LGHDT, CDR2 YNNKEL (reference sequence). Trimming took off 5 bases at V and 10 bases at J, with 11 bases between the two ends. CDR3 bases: TGTGCCAGCAGCGGGAGTCCGGGAGCTTTCTTT. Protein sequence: CASSGSPGAFF.

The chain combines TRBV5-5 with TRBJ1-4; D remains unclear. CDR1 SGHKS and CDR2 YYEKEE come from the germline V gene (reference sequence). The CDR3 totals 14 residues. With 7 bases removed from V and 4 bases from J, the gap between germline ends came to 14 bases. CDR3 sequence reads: CASGGSAFNEKLFF. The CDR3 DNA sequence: TGTGCCAGCGGAGGATCAGCATTTAATGAAAAACTGTTTTTT.

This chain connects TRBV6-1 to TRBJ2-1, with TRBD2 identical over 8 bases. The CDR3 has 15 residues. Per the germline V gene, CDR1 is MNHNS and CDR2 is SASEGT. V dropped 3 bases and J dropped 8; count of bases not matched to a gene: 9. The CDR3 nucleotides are TGTGCCAGCAGTGATGGGTCGGCCGGGAGGGATGAGCAGTTCTTC. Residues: CASSDGSAGRDEQFF.

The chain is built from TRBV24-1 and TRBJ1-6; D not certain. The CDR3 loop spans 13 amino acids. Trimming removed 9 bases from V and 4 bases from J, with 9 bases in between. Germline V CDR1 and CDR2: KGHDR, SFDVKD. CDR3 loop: CATSIGYNSPLHF. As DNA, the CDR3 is TGTGCCACCTCCATCGGTTATAATTCACCCCTCCACTTT.

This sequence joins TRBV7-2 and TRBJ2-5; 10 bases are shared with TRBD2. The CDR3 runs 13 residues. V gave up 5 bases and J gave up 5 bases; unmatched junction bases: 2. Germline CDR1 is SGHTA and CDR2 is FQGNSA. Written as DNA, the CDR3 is TGTGCCAGCAGCCGGGGACTAGCGGAGACCCAGTACTTC. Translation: CASSRGLAETQYF.

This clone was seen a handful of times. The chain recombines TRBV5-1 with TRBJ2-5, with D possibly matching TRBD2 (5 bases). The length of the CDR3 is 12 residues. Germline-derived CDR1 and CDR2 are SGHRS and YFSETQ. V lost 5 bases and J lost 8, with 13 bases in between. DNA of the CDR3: TGCGCCAGCAGTATAACCGAGGGAACCCAGTACTTC. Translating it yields CASSITEGTQYF.

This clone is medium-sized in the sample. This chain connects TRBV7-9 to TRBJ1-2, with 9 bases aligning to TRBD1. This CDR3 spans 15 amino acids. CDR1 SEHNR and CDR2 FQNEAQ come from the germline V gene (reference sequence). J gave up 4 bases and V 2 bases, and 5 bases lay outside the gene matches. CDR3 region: CASSLPTGGVYGYTF. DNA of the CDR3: TGTGCCAGCAGCTTACCAACAGGGGGCGTCTATGGCTACACCTTC.

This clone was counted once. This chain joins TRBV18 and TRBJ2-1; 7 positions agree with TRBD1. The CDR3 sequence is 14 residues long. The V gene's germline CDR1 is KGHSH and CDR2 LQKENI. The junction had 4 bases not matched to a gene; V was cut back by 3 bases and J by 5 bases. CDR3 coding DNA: TGTGCCAGCTCACCTGACAGGGTCCACAATGAGCAGTTCTTC. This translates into CASSPDRVHNEQFF.

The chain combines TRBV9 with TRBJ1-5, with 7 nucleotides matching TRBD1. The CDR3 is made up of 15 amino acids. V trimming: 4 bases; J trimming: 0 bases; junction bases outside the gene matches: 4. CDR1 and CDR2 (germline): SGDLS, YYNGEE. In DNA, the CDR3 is TGTGCCAGCAGCCCGGGACAGAATAGCAATCAGCCCCAGCATTTT. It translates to CASSPGQNSNQPQHF.

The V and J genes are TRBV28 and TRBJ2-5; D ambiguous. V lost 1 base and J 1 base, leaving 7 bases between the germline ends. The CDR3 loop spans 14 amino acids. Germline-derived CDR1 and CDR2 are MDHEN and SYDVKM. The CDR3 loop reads CASSLSRSQETQYF. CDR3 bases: TGTGCCAGCAGTTTATCCCGGAGCCAAGAGACCCAGTACTTC.

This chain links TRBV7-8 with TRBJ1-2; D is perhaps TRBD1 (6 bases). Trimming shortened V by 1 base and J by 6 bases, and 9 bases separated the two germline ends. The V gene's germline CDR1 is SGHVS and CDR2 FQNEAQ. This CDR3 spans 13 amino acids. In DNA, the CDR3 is TGTGCCAGCAGCTTAGACAGGGCAGATGGCTACACCTTC. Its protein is CASSLDRADGYTF.

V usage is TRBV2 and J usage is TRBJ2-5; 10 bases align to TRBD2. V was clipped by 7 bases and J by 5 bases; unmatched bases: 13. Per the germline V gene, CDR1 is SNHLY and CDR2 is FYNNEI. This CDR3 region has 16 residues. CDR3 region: CASNPALLAGLETQYF. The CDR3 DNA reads TGTGCCAGCAACCCGGCACTACTAGCGGGGTTGGAGACCCAGTACTTC.

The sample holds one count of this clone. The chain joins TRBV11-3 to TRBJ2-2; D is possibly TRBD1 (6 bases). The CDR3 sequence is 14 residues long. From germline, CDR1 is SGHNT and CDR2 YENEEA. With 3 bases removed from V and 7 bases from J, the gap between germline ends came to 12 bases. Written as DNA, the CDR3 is TGTGCCAGCAGCTTGGAAGGGGGAGTCGGGGAGCTGTTTTTT. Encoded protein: CASSLEGGVGELFF.